One sample yielded the 25 T cell receptor beta chains listed below, sequenced in a study of T cell repertoires in cytomegalovirus infection. A single record per CDR3 protein comes from TCRdb applying MiXCR to the reads. Among about 740,000 distinct CDR3 sequences listed, about a third were seen once. Sequencing was performed on PBMCs. Receptors originate from a human donor in good health (CMV status not recorded). Some clones in this sample may be carry-over from other donors' samples.

V usage is TRBV28 and J usage is TRBJ2-6, with D unresolved. The CDR3 is 17 residues long. Germline V gene lookup returns CDR1 MDHEN and CDR2 SYDVKM. Trimming removed 4 bases at V and 0 bases at J, with 13 bases between. The CDR3 spells CASSYPNRPSGANVLTF. DNA of the CDR3: TGTGCCAGCAGTTACCCGAATCGGCCCTCTGGGGCCAACGTCCTGACTTTC.

For this clonotype: At one end, the junction sequence differs from germline, possibly due to a read error. The chain links TRBV12-3 or TRBV12-4 to TRBJ1-1; D gene ambiguous. CDR3 length: 13 residues. The DNA of the CDR3 is TGTGCCGGCAGTCCGCGTAGAGACACTGAAGCTTTCTTT. As protein: CAGSPRRDTEAFF.

J is TRBJ1-1 and V is TRBV4-2; no definite D call. The CDR3 is made up of 12 amino acids. Germline V gene sequence: CDR1 LGHNA, CDR2 YNFKEQ. Trimming left V 8 bases short and J 6 bases short, with 13 bases between. Here the CDR3 DNA reads TGTGCCAGCGCGGGGATTGATCCTGAAGCTTTCTTT. Translated: CASAGIDPEAFF.

The chain has TRBV28 and TRBJ1-1; D gene unclear. This CDR3 comprises 12 residues. Trimming cost V 1 base and J 7 bases, with 7 bases left between them. Germline-derived CDR1 and CDR2 are MDHEN and SYDVKM. For the CDR3, the DNA is TGTGCCAGCAGTTTATACCAGAATGAAGCTTTCTTT. Residues: CASSLYQNEAFF. Full variable domain (outside the CDR3, taken from reference TRBV28 and TRBJ1-1): DVKVTQSSRYLVKRTGEKVFLECVQDMDHENMFWYRQDPGLGLRLIYFSYDVKMKEKGDIPEGYSVSREKKERFSLILESASTNQTSMYLCASSLYQNEAFFGQGTRLTVV.

This clonotype was seen just once. A much larger clone is a single base away; this may be a read error. The chain combines TRBV7-2 with TRBJ2-4; possibly TRBD2 for D (7 bases). Germline CDR1 is SGHTA and CDR2 is FQGNSA. The CDR3 is 15 residues long. CDR3 nucleotides: TGTGCCAGCAGCTTAGAAGGGGGGGGCAAAAACATTCAGTCCTTC. Protein product: CASSLEGGGKNIQSF.

With respect to this clonotype: A junction end diverges from the germline sequence, so it may reflect a read error. This chain joins TRBV7-6 and TRBJ1-1; D gene unclear. CDR3 length: 13 amino acids. In germline, CDR1 is SGHVS, CDR2 FNYEAQ. The CDR3 loop reads CASSTQVNTEDLF. For the CDR3, the DNA is TGTGCCAGCAGCACGCAGGTGAACACTGAAGATTTATTT.

This clonotype appeared a few times. The chain employs TRBV27 and TRBJ2-1, with D perhaps matching TRBD2 (7 bases). The V gene lost 6 bases and the J gene lost 3 bases, with 12 bases spanning the gap. CDR1 and CDR2 from the germline V gene are MNHEY and SMNVEV (reference sequence). This CDR3 has 14 residues. The CDR3 sequence is CASSGGPNYNEQFF. The CDR3 DNA reads TGTGCCAGCAGCGGGGGGCCCAACTACAATGAGCAGTTCTTC.

Regarding this clonotype: Since a much larger clone is just one base distant, this may be a read error. The chain uses TRBV7-6 and TRBJ2-5; D gene ambiguous. Germline V gives CDR1 SGHVS, CDR2 FNYEAQ. This CDR3 comprises 17 residues. Trimming removed 0 bases from V and 3 bases from J, with 17 bases in between. The CDR3 sequence is CASSLARSSGLKETQYF. The CDR3 region has the DNA TGTGCCAGCAGCTTAGCGCGGTCTTCAGGTTTAAAAGAGACCCAGTACTTC.

The chain joins TRBV2 to TRBJ2-3; D not resolved. The CDR3 has 15 amino acids. V was shortened by 6 bases and J by 0 bases, with 13 bases between the two germline ends. CDR1 SNHLY and CDR2 FYNNEI come from the germline V gene. The CDR3 DNA reads as TGTGCCAGCAGCGCCCCAGTCGTTAGCACAGATACGCAGTATTTT. Amino acid sequence: CASSAPVVSTDTQYF. Supplemented by reference TRBV2 and TRBJ2-3, the full variable domain reads EPEVTQTPSHQVTQMGQEVILRCVPISNHLYFYWYRQILGQKVEFLVSFYNNEISEKSEIFDDQFSVERPDGSNFTLKIRSTKLEDSAMYFCASSAPVVSTDTQYFGPGTRLTVL.

This clonotype was seen more than once but under ten times. The V call is TRBV11-2, the J call TRBJ2-1; 7 nucleotides agree with TRBD2. This CDR3 contains 16 residues. The germline V gene has CDR1 SGHAT and CDR2 FQNNGV. Germline trimming cut 1 base from V and 2 bases from J; bases unmatched to any gene: 5. The DNA of the CDR3 is TGTGCCAGCAGCTTAGGTCTAGCGGACCCCTACAATGAGCAGTTCTTC. Protein sequence: CASSLGLADPYNEQFF.

For this clonotype: The junction does not match germline at one end; this may be a read error. The rearrangement joins TRBV4-1 to TRBJ1-1, with 9 positions matching TRBD1. There are 17 residues in the CDR3. Per the germline V gene, CDR1 is MGHRA and CDR2 is YSYEKL. In nucleotides, the CDR3 is TGCGTCAGCAGCCAGAAGACCCCGGGACAGGGTGCCACTGAAGCTTTCTTT. Its protein is CVSSQKTPGQGATEAFF.

J is TRBJ2-1 and V is TRBV7-6; tentative D call: TRBD2 (7 bases). Germline V CDR1 and CDR2: SGHVS, FNYEAQ. The V end was cut by 7 bases, the J end by 8 bases, with 15 bases between. This CDR3 has 13 residues. CDR3 nucleotide sequence: TGTGCCAGCACCATAGGGGGAGGGGATGAGCAGTTCTTC. Translation: CASTIGGGDEQFF.

This clonotype was picked up a small number of times. This chain links TRBV19 with TRBJ2-2, with 11 bases fitting TRBD2. The CDR3 is 15 amino acids. Germline V gene data show CDR1 as LNHDA and CDR2 as SQIVND (reference sequence). With 8 bases clipped from V and 5 bases from J, the junction kept 7 bases outside the gene matches. CDR3 nucleotides: TGTGCCAGTTCTCTAGCGGGAGGAAAGACCGGGGAGCTGTTTTTT. Translated, it gives CASSLAGGKTGELFF.

This clonotype came up a few times. The J gene is TRBJ2-6, the V gene TRBV12-3 or TRBV12-4; tentatively, D is TRBD1 or TRBD2 (6 bases each). Trimming shortened V by 3 bases and J by 0 bases, and 15 bases separated the two germline ends. CDR3 size: 18 residues. This CDR3 reads CASSLRRDTRSGANVLTF. CDR3 bases: TGTGCCAGCAGTTTGAGGCGGGACACACGCTCTGGGGCCAACGTCCTGACTTTC.

The chain links TRBV28 to TRBJ1-4; 7 nucleotides align to TRBD1. Losses at the gene ends were 2 bases for V and 4 bases for J; bases not matched to a gene: 4. The CDR3 runs to 15 residues. Per germline, CDR1 MDHEN and CDR2 SYDVKM. DNA for the CDR3: TGTGCCAGCAGTTTACTCCGGGACAGTAATGAAAAACTGTTTTTT. It codes for CASSLLRDSNEKLFF.

This clonotype was detected ten times or more. This chain uses TRBV7-8 with TRBJ1-2; perhaps TRBD1 as D (5 bases). V lost 2 bases, J lost 4 bases, and 8 bases lay in between. The germline gives CDR1 SGHVS, CDR2 FQNEAQ. The CDR3 length is 13 residues. The CDR3 here is CASSLQGFYGYTF. In nucleotides, the CDR3 is TGTGCCAGCAGCTTACAGGGCTTCTATGGCTACACCTTC. Full variable domain (outside the CDR3, taken from reference TRBV7-8 and TRBJ1-2): GAGVSQSPRYKVAKRGQDVALRCDPISGHVSLFWYQQALGQGPEFLTYFQNEAQLDKSGLPSDRFFAERPEGSVSTLKIQRTQQEDSAVYLCASSLQGFYGYTFGSGTRLTVV.

This clonotype was recorded at least ten times. J is TRBJ1-4 and V is TRBV7-2, with TRBD1 identical over 7 bases. V was clipped by 4 bases and J by 4 bases; unmatched bases: 3. This CDR3 contains 14 residues. The germline V gene has CDR1 SGHTA and CDR2 FQGNSA. As DNA, the CDR3 is TGTGCCAGCAGCTACCGGGACAGTAATGAAAAACTGTTTTTT. Translated: CASSYRDSNEKLFF.

This clonotype occurred once. The chain is built from TRBV19 and TRBJ2-6; D is perhaps TRBD2 (5 bases). The CDR3 contains 15 residues. Trimming removed 4 bases from V and 0 bases from J, with 7 bases in between. Germline CDR1 and CDR2: LNHDA and SQIVND (reference sequence). CDR3 bases: TGTGCCAGTAGTAGACTAAACTCTGGGGCCAACGTCCTGACTTTC. It yields the protein CASSRLNSGANVLTF.

V is TRBV5-1 and J is TRBJ2-7; D not certain. CDR1 and CDR2 from the germline V gene are SGHRS and YFSETQ. CDR3 length: 15 residues. Trimming removed 4 bases from V and 2 bases from J, with 16 bases in between. The CDR3 loop reads CASSPTTPRTYEQYF. The CDR3 DNA reads as TGCGCCAGCAGCCCCACGACCCCACGGACCTACGAGCAGTACTTC. Together with reference TRBV5-1 and TRBJ2-7, the CDR3 gives the full variable domain: KAGVTQTPRYLIKTRGQQVTLSCSPISGHRSVSWYQQTPGQGLQFLFEYFSETQRNKGNFPGRFSGRQFSNSRSEMNVSTLELGDSALYLCASSPTTPRTYEQYFGPGTRLTVT.

The rearrangement joins TRBV28 to TRBJ2-3; D is possibly TRBD2 (6 bases). The CDR3 contains 14 residues. The germline V and J ends were trimmed by 8 bases and 5 bases, with 17 bases remaining between them. Germline V CDR1 and CDR2: MDHEN, SYDVKM. In DNA, the CDR3 is TGTGCCAGCTCTCCCCCGGGGCGGGAAGATACGCAGTATTTT. It encodes CASSPPGREDTQYF. Drawing the rest from reference TRBV28 and TRBJ2-3, the complete variable domain is DVKVTQSSRYLVKRTGEKVFLECVQDMDHENMFWYRQDPGLGLRLIYFSYDVKMKEKGDIPEGYSVSREKKERFSLILESASTNQTSMYLCASSPPGREDTQYFGPGTRLTVL.

This chain connects TRBV27 to TRBJ1-4; 7 nucleotides agree with TRBD1. The CDR3 spans 14 residues. Germline assignment: CDR1 MNHEY and CDR2 SMNVEV (reference sequence). The V segment lost 3 bases and the J segment 14 bases; nucleotides outside the gene matches: 12. The CDR3 protein is CASSFDREVSGLFF. CDR3 sequence (DNA): TGTGCCAGCAGTTTCGACAGGGAGGTATCGGGGCTGTTTTTT. The variable domain in full, completed from reference TRBV27 and TRBJ1-4, reads EAQVTQNPRYLITVTGKKLTVTCSQNMNHEYMSWYRQDPGLGLRQIYYSMNVEVTDKGDVPEGYKVSRKEKRNFPLILESPSPNQTSLYFCASSFDREVSGLFFGSGTQLSVL.

As for this clonotype: This sequence may be a read error, since a much larger clone differs from it by one base. The CDR3 ends on some other residue instead of the conserved phenylalanine or tryptophan, so this is likely a read error. The CDR3 protein is CASSLKLRISTDTQYS. Written as DNA, the CDR3 is TGTGCCAGCAGCTTGAAGTTGCGGATTTCCACAGATACGCAGTATTCT. The V gene is TRBV7-2, the J gene TRBJ2-3; D remains unclear. Germline V lookup: CDR1 SGHTA, CDR2 FQGNSA. This CDR3 has 16 residues. V was shortened by 3 bases and J by 2 bases, with 15 bases between the two germline ends.

Here the CDR3 DNA reads TGCAGTGCTGGGGGGACAGGGAACACCGGGGAGCTGTTTTTT. Amino acid sequence: CSAGGTGNTGELFF. J is TRBJ2-2 and V is TRBV20-1; the match to TRBD1 covers 8 bases. This CDR3 has 14 amino acids. Germline V gene data show CDR1 as DFQATT and CDR2 as SNEGSKA (reference sequence). V dropped 5 bases and J dropped 1; count of bases not matched to a gene: 3.

This clonotype occurred a few times. The V gene is TRBV19, the J gene TRBJ1-5, with D perhaps matching TRBD1 (5 bases). Trimming stripped 7 bases from V and 3 bases from J, with 16 bases between. Per germline, CDR1 LNHDA and CDR2 SQIVND (reference sequence). The CDR3 is 15 amino acids. For the CDR3, the DNA is TGTGCCAGTATGGGAGGGGATGACGACAATCAGCCCCAGCATTTT. Translated: CASMGGDDDNQPQHF.

This chain links TRBV12-3 or TRBV12-4 with TRBJ1-2; TRBD1 might be the D (6 bases). V lost 7 bases and J 4 bases, leaving 19 bases between the germline ends. The CDR3 has 15 residues. CDR3 sequence reads: CASKQGVGAGYGYTF. The CDR3, as DNA: TGTGCCAGCAAACAAGGCGTGGGGGCCGGCTATGGCTACACCTTC.